This T cell receptor beta chain was obtained from a study of OX40 agonist ivuxolimab in advanced cancers. Germline CDR1 SGHKS, CDR2 YYEKEE (reference sequence). V lost 6 bases and J lost 3, with 18 bases in between. The CDR3 is made up of 15 amino acids. TCRdb's copy holds only in-frame clones and misses some; the assay was immunoSEQ multiplex PCR. The sample has 65,000 to 80,000 clones, about nine tenths seen once. The source is an adult with an advanced solid tumor such as melanoma, head and neck, liver or kidney cancer. J is TRBJ1-1 and V is TRBV5-5, with D perhaps TRBD1 (5 bases). Here the sequenced sample was CD4+ or CD8+ T cells sorted from blood, taken in a trial of the OX40 agonist ivuxolimab. The CDR3 sequence is CASTLQPGADTEAFF. The CDR3 nucleotides are TGTGCCAGCACCTTACAACCCGGGGCCGACACTGAAGCTTTCTTT.